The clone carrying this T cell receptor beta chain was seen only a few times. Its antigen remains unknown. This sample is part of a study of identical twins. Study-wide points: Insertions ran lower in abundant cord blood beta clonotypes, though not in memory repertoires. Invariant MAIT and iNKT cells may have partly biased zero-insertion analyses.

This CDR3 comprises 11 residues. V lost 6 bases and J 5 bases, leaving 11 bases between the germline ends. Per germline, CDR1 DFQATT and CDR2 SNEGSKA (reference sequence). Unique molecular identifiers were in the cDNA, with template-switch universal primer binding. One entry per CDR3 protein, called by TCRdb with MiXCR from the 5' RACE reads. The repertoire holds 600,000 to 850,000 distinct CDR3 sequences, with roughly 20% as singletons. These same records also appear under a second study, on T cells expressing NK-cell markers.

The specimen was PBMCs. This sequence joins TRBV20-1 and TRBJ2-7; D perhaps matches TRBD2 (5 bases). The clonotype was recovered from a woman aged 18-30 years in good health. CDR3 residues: CSAELADEQYF. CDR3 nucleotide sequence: TGCAGTGCAGAGCTAGCCGACGAGCAGTACTTC.